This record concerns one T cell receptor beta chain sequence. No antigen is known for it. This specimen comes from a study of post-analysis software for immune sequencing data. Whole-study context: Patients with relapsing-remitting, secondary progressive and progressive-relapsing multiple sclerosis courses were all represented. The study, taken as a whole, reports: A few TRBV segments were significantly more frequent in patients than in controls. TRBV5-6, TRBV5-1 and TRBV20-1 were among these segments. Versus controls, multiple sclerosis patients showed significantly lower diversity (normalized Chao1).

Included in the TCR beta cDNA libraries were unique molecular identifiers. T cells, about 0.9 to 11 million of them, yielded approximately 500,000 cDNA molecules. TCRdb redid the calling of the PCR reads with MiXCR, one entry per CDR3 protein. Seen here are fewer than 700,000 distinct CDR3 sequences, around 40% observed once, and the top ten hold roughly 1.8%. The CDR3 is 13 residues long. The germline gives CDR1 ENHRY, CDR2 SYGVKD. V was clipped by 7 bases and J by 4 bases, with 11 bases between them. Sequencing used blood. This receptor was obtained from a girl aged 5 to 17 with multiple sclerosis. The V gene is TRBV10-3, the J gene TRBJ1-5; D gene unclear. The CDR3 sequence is CAIIPQKNQPQHF. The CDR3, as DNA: TGTGCCATCATCCCACAGAAAAATCAGCCCCAGCATTTT.